One sample yielded the 14 T cell receptor beta chains listed below, sequenced in a study of T cells after yellow fever vaccination. TCRdb re-analysed the 5' RACE reads in MiXCR, keeping a single row per CDR3 protein. The data show more than 20,000 distinct CDR3 sequences, around 5% seen once. This sample comprised PBMCs, either bulk or a sorted T-cell subset (CD4+, CD8+, memory, or dextramer-sorted; not recorded which), obtained about 41 days after the first yellow fever vaccination. These TCRs come from a man aged 18 to 29 who received the YFV17D yellow fever vaccine.

This clonotype was observed many times. The chain employs TRBV29-1 and TRBJ2-5; tentatively, D is TRBD1 or TRBD2 (5 bases each). Germline V lookup: CDR1 SQVTM, CDR2 ANQGSEA. The CDR3 is 13 residues long. The V end lost 3 bases, the J end lost 5 bases, and 13 bases lay between the germline ends. The CDR3 sequence is CSVDPGARETQYF. CDR3 DNA: TGCAGCGTTGACCCCGGGGCGAGGGAGACCCAGTACTTC.

This clonotype was observed many times. The chain has TRBV2 and TRBJ2-7; D unresolved. The CDR3 is 13 residues long. Germline V gene data show CDR1 as SNHLY and CDR2 as FYNNEI. Trimming stripped 10 bases from V and 0 bases from J, with 13 bases between. CDR3 DNA sequence: TGTGCCACTACCCTGACTGACTCCTACGAGCAGTACTTC. This codes for CATTLTDSYEQYF.

This clonotype has ten or more counts. V usage is TRBV4-3 and J usage is TRBJ2-2; D might be TRBD2 (5 bases). The CDR3 covers 14 residues. V gave up 4 bases and J gave up 6 bases, with 12 bases separating them. CDR1 and CDR2 (germline): LGHNA, YSLEER. The CDR3 sequence: CASSLLVGAGELFF. CDR3 nucleotides: TGCGCCAGCAGCCTACTAGTTGGGGCCGGGGAGCTGTTTTTT.

This clonotype was seen at least ten times. The chain uses TRBV7-2 and TRBJ2-4; possible D gene TRBD1, 6 bases. The CDR3 spans 15 residues. Trimming removed 2 bases from V and 4 bases from J, with 12 bases in between. CDR1 SGHTA and CDR2 FQGNSA come from the germline V gene. In DNA, the CDR3 is TGTGCCAGCAGCTTAAGCCCAGGGGCTAAAAACATTCAGTACTTC. Translated: CASSLSPGAKNIQYF.

This clonotype appeared many times. The genes are TRBV5-6 and TRBJ1-5; D gene ambiguous. V was pared by 2 bases and J by 0 bases, with 9 bases between. Germline V gene sequence: CDR1 SGHDT, CDR2 YYEEEE. The CDR3 spans 15 residues. CDR3 DNA: TGTGCCAGCAGCTTCAAAAGATATAGCAATCAGCCCCAGCATTTT. Protein: CASSFKRYSNQPQHF.

This clonotype was picked up many times. CDR3: CASSWIVGETQYF. As DNA, the CDR3 is TGTGCCAGCAGCTGGATCGTCGGGGAGACCCAGTACTTC. The chain uses TRBV12-3 or TRBV12-4 and TRBJ2-5; D call uncertain. This CDR3 comprises 13 residues. V was cut by 6 bases and J by 5 bases, with 13 bases left in between.

This clonotype turned up a few times. The J gene is TRBJ2-5, the V gene TRBV4-3; possibly TRBD1 for D (6 bases). This CDR3 spans 14 amino acids. Germline CDR1 is LGHNA and CDR2 is YSLEER. V lost 4 bases, J lost 2 bases, and 11 bases lay in between. CDR3 DNA sequence: TGCGCCAGCAGCCCGGACAGCGGACAAGAGACCCAGTACTTC. This encodes CASSPDSGQETQYF.

This clonotype was observed at least ten times. This chain connects TRBV6-5 to TRBJ1-6; a possible D gene is TRBD1 (5 bases). In germline, CDR1 is MNHEY, CDR2 SVGAGI. The V and J ends lost 1 base and 6 bases respectively, with 10 bases between them. The CDR3 is 15 residues long. The DNA of the CDR3 is TGTGCCAGCAGTTACTTTCAGGGTGGTAATTCACCCCTCCACTTT. Its translation is CASSYFQGGNSPLHF.

Points on this clonotype: The germline gene is not matched at one end of the junction; a read error may be the cause. The chain uses TRBV20-1 and TRBJ2-1; the D is unclear. The CDR3 is 16 residues long. Germline lookup yields CDR1 DFQATT and CDR2 SNEGSKA (reference sequence). This chain's CDR3 is CCARAWTAGGFDEQFF. The DNA of the CDR3 is TGCTGTGCTAGAGCTTGGACGGCAGGTGGGTTTGATGAGCAGTTCTTC.

This clonotype was picked up many times. The chain has TRBV28 and TRBJ2-5, with unresolved D. The germline V gene encodes CDR1 MDHEN and CDR2 SYDVKM. V lost 2 bases to trimming and J lost 4 bases, with 8 bases between them. The CDR3 extends over 13 amino acids. The CDR3 protein is CASSLIRRETQYF. CDR3 in DNA: TGTGCCAGCAGTTTAATTCGACGAGAGACCCAGTACTTC.

In this sample, this clonotype turned up many times. The genes are TRBV6-5 and TRBJ2-5; 9 nucleotides line up with TRBD2. CDR1 is MNHEY, CDR2 SVGAGI, per germline. CDR3 length: 15 amino acids. With 6 bases clipped from V and 3 bases from J, the junction kept 8 bases outside the gene matches. The CDR3 coding sequence is TGTGCCAGCAGCCGGATAGCGGGGGAGGAAGAGACCCAGTACTTC. Protein: CASSRIAGEEETQYF.

This clonotype has ten or more counts. The chain employs TRBV2 and TRBJ2-5; D remains unclear. The CDR3 extends over 14 amino acids. Trimming removed 0 bases at V and 1 base at J, with 6 bases between. CDR1 is SNHLY, CDR2 FYNNEI, per germline. CDR3 sequence reads: CASSEASRQETQYF. The CDR3 DNA reads TGTGCCAGCAGTGAAGCCAGCCGCCAAGAGACCCAGTACTTC.

This clonotype was detected a few times. The V gene is TRBV5-4, the J gene TRBJ1-1; 9 positions match TRBD1. CDR1 SGHNT and CDR2 YYREEE come from the germline V gene (reference sequence). Unmatched junction bases numbered 7, after V lost 4 bases and J lost 6 bases. The CDR3 is made up of 14 amino acids. CDR3 sequence reads: CASSRRDRDAEAFF. In DNA, the CDR3 is TGTGCCAGCAGCCGCCGGGACAGGGATGCTGAAGCTTTCTTT.

This clonotype has at least ten counts. This chain links TRBV2 with TRBJ2-5; 12 bases match TRBD2. Germline V CDR1 and CDR2: SNHLY, FYNNEI. With 7 bases clipped from V and 0 bases from J, the junction kept 15 bases outside the gene matches. This CDR3 contains 19 residues. CDR3 DNA: TGTGCCAGCACCGACCGGGGGCTAGCGGGGGGGGATAACCAAGAGACCCAGTACTTC. Its translation: CASTDRGLAGGDNQETQYF. The variable domain in full, with the rest retrieved from reference TRBV2 and TRBJ2-5, is EPEVTQTPSHQVTQMGQEVILRCVPISNHLYFYWYRQILGQKVEFLVSFYNNEISEKSEIFDDQFSVERPDGSNFTLKIRSTKLEDSAMYFCASTDRGLAGGDNQETQYFGPGTRLLVL.